These 28 T cell receptor beta chains were sequenced from one sample in a study of T cell changes during pregnancy in multiple sclerosis. Sequencing was performed with immunoSEQ multiplex PCR; in TCRdb, only in-frame clones are kept and a portion is missing. The profile shows approximately 65,000 clones, 85% to 95% of them singletons. This specimen consisted of CD8+ T cells from peripheral blood mononuclear cells, obtained in the third trimester of pregnancy. The receptors shown here come from a female donor in good health, enrolled as a control in a pregnancy study.

V usage is TRBV11-2 and J usage is TRBJ2-7, with 8 bases lining up with TRBD2. Germline CDR1 reads SGHAT; CDR2 reads FQNNGV. V shed 5 bases, J shed 2 bases, and the junction held 11 bases outside the gene matches. The CDR3 totals 16 residues. The CDR3 is CASSTDLRGAPYEQYF. The DNA of the CDR3 is TGTGCCAGCAGCACGGACCTGCGGGGGGCCCCCTACGAGCAGTACTTC.

This rearrangement joins TRBV7-9 to TRBJ2-1; 7 nucleotides align to TRBD2. CDR1 SEHNR and CDR2 FQNEAQ come from the germline V gene (reference sequence). The V segment lost 5 bases and the J segment 9 bases; nucleotides outside the gene matches: 4. The length of the CDR3 is 12 residues. CDR3 in amino acids: CASSHGGGEQFF. As DNA, the CDR3 is TGTGCCAGCAGCCATGGGGGGGGTGAGCAGTTCTTC.

This clone was counted a few times. The chain has TRBV19 and TRBJ1-2; 7 positions agree with TRBD1. Looked up from germline, CDR1 is LNHDA and CDR2 is SQIVND (reference sequence). V gave up 1 base and J gave up 4 bases; unmatched junction bases: 9. The CDR3 has 16 amino acids. The CDR3 DNA follows: TGTGCCAGTAGTATAGCAGGGGGAGAGGATATCTATGGCTACACCTTC. Translating gives CASSIAGGEDIYGYTF.

The rearrangement joins TRBV30 to TRBJ1-1; the D gene is possibly TRBD1 (5 bases). CDR1 and CDR2 (germline): GTSNPN, SVGIG (reference sequence). V was pared by 2 bases and J by 3 bases, with 10 bases between. This CDR3 is 13 amino acids long. CDR3 bases: TGTGCCTGGAGTAGGGGAGGTTACACTGAAGCTTTCTTT. As protein: CAWSRGGYTEAFF.

This clone was counted a single time. This rearrangement joins TRBV27 to TRBJ1-2, with a weak D call TRBD1 (6 bases). The ends were cut back, 0 bases at V and 8 bases at J, with 10 bases in the middle. Germline CDR1 reads MNHEY; CDR2 reads SMNVEV (reference sequence). CDR3 length: 13 amino acids. The CDR3 sequence is CASSLSRGKGYTF. The CDR3 DNA reads TGTGCCAGCAGTTTATCGAGGGGGAAAGGCTACACCTTC.

As DNA, the CDR3 is TGTGCCAGTAGTATAGACAGGTACAATGAGCAGTTCTTC. It codes for CASSIDRYNEQFF. The V and J genes are TRBV19 and TRBJ2-1; D unresolved. CDR1 and CDR2 from the germline V gene are LNHDA and SQIVND (reference sequence). Trimming took 0 bases from V and 4 from J, leaving 4 bases between them. The CDR3 runs 13 residues.

V is TRBV6-5 and J is TRBJ2-5; TRBD1 matches 9 bases. The CDR3 is 14 amino acids. Per the germline V gene, CDR1 is MNHEY and CDR2 is SVGAGI. Trimming cost V 7 bases and J 5 bases; bases outside gene matches: 8. The CDR3 sequence is CASNNRGRRETQYF. Written as DNA, the CDR3 is TGTGCCAGCAATAACAGGGGGCGGAGGGAGACCCAGTACTTC.

This chain connects TRBV6-1 to TRBJ2-4; TRBD1 might be the D (6 bases). CDR3 length: 16 residues. Germline values: CDR1 MNHNS, CDR2 SASEGT. V was clipped by 4 bases and J by 3 bases, with 16 bases between them. Here the CDR3 reads CASSGGHTSVKNIQYF. CDR3 in DNA: TGTGCCAGCAGTGGGGGACATACATCGGTCAAAAACATTCAGTACTTC.

This sequence joins TRBV19 and TRBJ1-3; no definite D call. Germline CDR1 reads LNHDA; CDR2 reads SQIVND (reference sequence). Trimming removed 7 bases at V and 8 bases at J, with 21 bases between. The CDR3 has 15 residues. The CDR3, as DNA: TGTGCCAGTATTGTTACTCCGGGTCTCGGATACACCATATATTTT. Its protein is CASIVTPGLGYTIYF.

The chain links TRBV5-1 to TRBJ2-7; D not certain. This CDR3 region has 16 residues. The V end was cut by 4 bases, the J end by 2 bases, with 19 bases between. Germline V CDR1 and CDR2: SGHRS, YFSETQ. CDR3 amino acids: CASSQTPRPSTYEQYF. The CDR3 DNA sequence: TGCGCCAGCAGCCAGACCCCGAGGCCTTCTACCTACGAGCAGTACTTC.

This chain joins TRBV27 and TRBJ1-1; TRBD1 matches at 9 bases. Germline V CDR1 and CDR2: MNHEY, SMNVEV (reference sequence). The CDR3 length is 15 residues. The ends lost 5 bases at V and 2 bases at J; junction bases unmatched: 6. In DNA form, the CDR3 reads TGTGCCAGCAGTCCTTGGGGACAGGGTAACACTGAAGCTTTCTTT. Its protein is CASSPWGQGNTEAFF.

V usage is TRBV5-1 and J usage is TRBJ1-1; TRBD1 agrees at 9 bases. Trimming took 4 bases from V and 4 from J; bases not matched to a gene: 14. The germline V gene encodes CDR1 SGHRS and CDR2 YFSETQ. CDR3 length: 17 residues. The CDR3 spells CASSPRQGGYPGTEAFF. CDR3 coding DNA: TGCGCCAGCAGCCCGCGACAGGGGGGATACCCGGGCACTGAAGCTTTCTTT. Using reference TRBV5-1 and TRBJ1-1 for the parts outside the CDR3, the full variable domain is KAGVTQTPRYLIKTRGQQVTLSCSPISGHRSVSWYQQTPGQGLQFLFEYFSETQRNKGNFPGRFSGRQFSNSRSEMNVSTLELGDSALYLCASSPRQGGYPGTEAFFGQGTRLTVV.

The V gene is TRBV10-3, the J gene TRBJ2-7; D remains ambiguous. CDR3 length: 13 residues. Trimming removed 2 bases at V and 3 bases at J, with 8 bases between. Germline CDR1 is ENHRY and CDR2 is SYGVKD. The DNA for the CDR3 is TGTGCCATCAGTGAGGGCGGAATCTACGAGCAGTACTTC. Amino acids: CAISEGGIYEQYF.

The V call is TRBV29-1, the J call TRBJ1-1, with D perhaps TRBD1 (5 bases). This CDR3 has 14 amino acids. Trimming shortened V by 0 bases and J by 7 bases, and 15 bases separated the two germline ends. Germline lookup yields CDR1 SQVTM and CDR2 ANQGSEA. CDR3 loop: CSVEDQGILGEAFF. As DNA, the CDR3 is TGCAGCGTTGAAGATCAGGGCATTTTGGGTGAAGCTTTCTTT.

The CDR3 spells CASSIRGTEAFF. CDR3 nucleotide sequence: TGTGCCAGTAGCATAAGGGGTACTGAAGCTTTCTTT. The rearrangement uses TRBV19 and TRBJ1-1; D is perhaps TRBD1 (5 bases). Germline V gene lookup returns CDR1 LNHDA and CDR2 SQIVND (reference sequence). The CDR3 is made up of 12 amino acids. Trimming stripped 6 bases from V and 5 bases from J, with 10 bases between.

The rearrangement uses TRBV7-2 and TRBJ2-7; a weak D match, TRBD1 (6 bases). The V gene lost 4 bases and the J gene lost 3 bases, with 16 bases spanning the gap. Germline V gives CDR1 SGHTA, CDR2 FQGNSA. The CDR3 totals 15 residues. This CDR3 is CASSSGPGQSYEQYF. The CDR3 DNA reads TGTGCCAGCAGCTCCGGCCCCGGACAGAGCTACGAGCAGTACTTC.

V gene TRBV9 combines with J gene TRBJ2-3; 9 nucleotides align to TRBD1. J gave up 5 bases and V 0 bases, and 4 bases lay outside the gene matches. The CDR3 runs to 15 residues. The germline V gene encodes CDR1 SGDLS and CDR2 YYNGEE. The CDR3 bases are TGTGCCAGCAGCGTAGTCGGACAGGGGAAAGATACGCAGTATTTT. Translation gives CASSVVGQGKDTQYF.

V gene TRBV4-1 combines with J gene TRBJ1-3; no definite D call. The V end lost 0 bases, the J end lost 0 bases, and 6 bases lay between the germline ends. The CDR3 totals 15 residues. Per the germline V gene, CDR1 is MGHRA and CDR2 is YSYEKL. The DNA of the CDR3 is TGCGCCAGCAGCCAAGATCCGTACTCTGGAAACACCATATATTTT. This codes for CASSQDPYSGNTIYF.

V usage is TRBV5-1 and J usage is TRBJ2-7, with D tentatively TRBD2 (5 bases). The CDR3 runs 13 residues. Between the trimmed V and J ends, which lost 8 bases and 0 bases, there was a span of 12 bases. Germline CDR1 is SGHRS and CDR2 is YFSETQ. This chain's CDR3 is CASGGSDSYEQYF. The CDR3, as DNA: TGCGCCAGTGGAGGATCTGACTCCTACGAGCAGTACTTC.

The rearrangement uses TRBV19 and TRBJ2-7; 7 nucleotides agree with TRBD1. The ends lost 5 bases at V and 3 bases at J; junction bases unmatched: 10. Germline CDR1 reads LNHDA; CDR2 reads SQIVND (reference sequence). The CDR3 totals 15 residues. CDR3 nucleotides: TGTGCCAGTAGTGCCCGGGACAGTAGAGTCTACGAGCAGTACTTC. The encoded protein is CASSARDSRVYEQYF.

The sample holds one count of this clone. The chain is built from TRBV13 and TRBJ2-7, with no clear D. The CDR3 extends over 14 amino acids. CDR1 PRHDT and CDR2 FYEKMQ come from the germline V gene (reference sequence). The V gene lost 0 bases and the J gene lost 2 bases, with 8 bases spanning the gap. The CDR3 DNA reads as TGTGCCAGCAGCTTAGGAACATACGCCTACGAGCAGTACTTC. This codes for CASSLGTYAYEQYF.

The chain combines TRBV13 with TRBJ1-5; TRBD1 aligns across 10 bases. The CDR3 length is 14 residues. V was pared by 3 bases and J by 7 bases, with 3 bases of the junction left unmatched. In germline, CDR1 is PRHDT, CDR2 FYEKMQ (reference sequence). The CDR3 loop is CASSFGTGDQPQHF. In nucleotides, the CDR3 is TGTGCCAGCAGCTTCGGGACAGGGGACCAGCCCCAGCATTTT.

J is TRBJ2-2 and V is TRBV7-2; 10 positions agree with TRBD2. CDR1 and CDR2 (germline): SGHTA, FQGNSA. This CDR3 region has 16 residues. The V segment lost 2 bases and the J segment 3 bases; nucleotides outside the gene matches: 3. CDR3 DNA sequence: TGTGCCAGCAGCTTAAGCGGGGGGGGAGACACCGGGGAGCTGTTTTTT. It yields the protein CASSLSGGGDTGELFF. Supplemented by reference TRBV7-2 and TRBJ2-2, the full variable domain reads GAGVSQSPSNKVTEKGKDVELRCDPISGHTALYWYRQSLGQGLEFLIYFQGNSAPDKSGLPSDRFSAERTGGSVSTLTIQRTQQEDSAVYLCASSLSGGGDTGELFFGEGSRLTVL.

This clone was detected a few times. The genes are TRBV19 and TRBJ1-4; 7 bases map to TRBD1. The CDR3 contains 15 residues. CDR1 and CDR2 (germline): LNHDA, SQIVND (reference sequence). Trimming took 2 bases from V and 4 from J; bases not matched to a gene: 4. Written as DNA, the CDR3 is TGTGCCAGTAGTATACGACAGGGCATTAATGAAAAACTGTTTTTT. Protein sequence: CASSIRQGINEKLFF.

The genes are TRBV7-9 and TRBJ1-2, with 7 positions matching TRBD1. The length of the CDR3 is 17 residues. Germline CDR1 SEHNR, CDR2 FQNEAQ (reference sequence). Trimming removed 2 bases from V and 4 bases from J; junction bases left unmatched: 13. The CDR3 protein is CASSLTRDSLTFYGYTF. CDR3 coding DNA: TGTGCCAGCAGCTTAACCCGGGACAGCCTGACCTTCTATGGCTACACCTTC.

CDR3: CASSAPQGKSNEQFF. CDR3 DNA: TGTGCCAGCAGCGCGCCTCAGGGAAAGAGCAATGAGCAGTTCTTC. J is TRBJ2-1 and V is TRBV9, with D tentatively TRBD1 (5 bases). The germline V gene encodes CDR1 SGDLS and CDR2 YYNGEE. CDR3 length equals 15 residues. V was trimmed by 3 bases and J by 6 bases, leaving 16 bases between them.

The chain links TRBV9 to TRBJ2-3, with a possible D match to TRBD2 (6 bases). The V gene's germline CDR1 is SGDLS and CDR2 YYNGEE. CDR3 length: 17 residues. The V gene lost 2 bases and the J gene lost 3 bases, with 19 bases spanning the gap. The CDR3 reads CASSVRAGDLATDTQYF. The CDR3, as DNA: TGTGCCAGCAGCGTCCGGGCCGGCGACCTAGCGACAGATACGCAGTATTTT.

V is TRBV5-5 and J is TRBJ2-7; 10 nucleotides align to TRBD1. Germline V gives CDR1 SGHKS, CDR2 YYEKEE (reference sequence). The CDR3 covers 15 residues. The J segment lost 3 bases and the V segment lost 4 bases, leaving 7 bases of the junction unmatched. DNA of the CDR3: TGTGCCAGCAGCCAGGGACAGGGGCTATACTACGAGCAGTACTTC. Amino acids: CASSQGQGLYYEQYF.